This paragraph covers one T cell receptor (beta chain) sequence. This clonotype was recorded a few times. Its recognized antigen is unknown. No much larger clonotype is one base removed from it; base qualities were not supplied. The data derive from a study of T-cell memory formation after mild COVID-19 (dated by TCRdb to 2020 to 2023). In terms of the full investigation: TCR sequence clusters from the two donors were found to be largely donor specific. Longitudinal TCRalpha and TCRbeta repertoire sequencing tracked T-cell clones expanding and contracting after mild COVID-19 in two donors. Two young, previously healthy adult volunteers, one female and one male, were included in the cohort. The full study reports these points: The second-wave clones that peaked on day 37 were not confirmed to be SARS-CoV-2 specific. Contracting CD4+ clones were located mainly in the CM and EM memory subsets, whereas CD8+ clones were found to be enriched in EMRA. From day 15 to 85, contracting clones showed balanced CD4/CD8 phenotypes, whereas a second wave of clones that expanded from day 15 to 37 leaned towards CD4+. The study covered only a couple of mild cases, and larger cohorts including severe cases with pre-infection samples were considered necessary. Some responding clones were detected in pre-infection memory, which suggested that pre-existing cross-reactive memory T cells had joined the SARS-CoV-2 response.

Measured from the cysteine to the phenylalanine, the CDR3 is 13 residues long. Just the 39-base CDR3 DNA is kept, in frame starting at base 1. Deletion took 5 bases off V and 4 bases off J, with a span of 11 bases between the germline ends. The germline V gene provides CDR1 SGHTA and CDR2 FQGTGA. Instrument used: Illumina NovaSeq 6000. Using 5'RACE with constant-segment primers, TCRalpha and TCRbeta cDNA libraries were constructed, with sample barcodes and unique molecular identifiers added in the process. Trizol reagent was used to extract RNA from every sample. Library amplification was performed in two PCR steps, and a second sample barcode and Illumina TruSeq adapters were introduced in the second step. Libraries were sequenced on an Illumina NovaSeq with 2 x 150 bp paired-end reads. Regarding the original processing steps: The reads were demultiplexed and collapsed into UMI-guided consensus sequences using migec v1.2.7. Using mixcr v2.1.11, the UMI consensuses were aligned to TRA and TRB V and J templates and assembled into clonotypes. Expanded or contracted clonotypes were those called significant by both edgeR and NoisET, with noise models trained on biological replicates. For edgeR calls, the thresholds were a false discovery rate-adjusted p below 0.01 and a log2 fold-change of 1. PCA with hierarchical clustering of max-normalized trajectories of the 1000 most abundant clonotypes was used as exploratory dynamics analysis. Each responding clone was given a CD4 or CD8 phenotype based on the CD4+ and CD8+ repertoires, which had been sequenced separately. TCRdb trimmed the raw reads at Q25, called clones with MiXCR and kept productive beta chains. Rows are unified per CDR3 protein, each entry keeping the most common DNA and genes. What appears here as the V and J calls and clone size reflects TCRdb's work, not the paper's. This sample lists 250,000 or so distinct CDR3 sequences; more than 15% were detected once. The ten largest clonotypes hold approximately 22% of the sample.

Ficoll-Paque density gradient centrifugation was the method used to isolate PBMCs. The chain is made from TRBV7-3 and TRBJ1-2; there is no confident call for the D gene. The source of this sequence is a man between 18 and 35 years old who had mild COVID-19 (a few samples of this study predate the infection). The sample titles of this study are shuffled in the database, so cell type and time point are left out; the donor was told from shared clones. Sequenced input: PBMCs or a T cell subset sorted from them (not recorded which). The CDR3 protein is CASSASPFYGYTF. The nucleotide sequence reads TGTGCCAGCAGCGCCTCTCCTTTCTATGGCTACACCTTC.